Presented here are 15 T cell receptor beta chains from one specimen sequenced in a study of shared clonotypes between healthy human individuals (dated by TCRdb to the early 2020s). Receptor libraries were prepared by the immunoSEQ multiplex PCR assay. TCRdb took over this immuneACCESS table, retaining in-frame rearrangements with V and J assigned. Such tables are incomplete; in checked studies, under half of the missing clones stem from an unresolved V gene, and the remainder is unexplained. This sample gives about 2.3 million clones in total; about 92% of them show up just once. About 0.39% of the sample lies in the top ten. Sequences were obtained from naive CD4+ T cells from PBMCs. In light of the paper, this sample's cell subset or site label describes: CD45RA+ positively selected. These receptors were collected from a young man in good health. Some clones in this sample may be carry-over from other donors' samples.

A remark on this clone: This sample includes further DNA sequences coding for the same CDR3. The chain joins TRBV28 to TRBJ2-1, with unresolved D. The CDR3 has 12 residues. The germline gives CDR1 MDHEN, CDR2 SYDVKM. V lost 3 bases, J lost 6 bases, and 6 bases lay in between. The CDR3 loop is CASSFLGNEQFF. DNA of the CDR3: TGTGCCAGCAGTTTCCTAGGCAATGAGCAGTTCTTC. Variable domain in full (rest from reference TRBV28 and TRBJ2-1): DVKVTQSSRYLVKRTGEKVFLECVQDMDHENMFWYRQDPGLGLRLIYFSYDVKMKEKGDIPEGYSVSREKKERFSLILESASTNQTSMYLCASSFLGNEQFFGPGTRLTVL.

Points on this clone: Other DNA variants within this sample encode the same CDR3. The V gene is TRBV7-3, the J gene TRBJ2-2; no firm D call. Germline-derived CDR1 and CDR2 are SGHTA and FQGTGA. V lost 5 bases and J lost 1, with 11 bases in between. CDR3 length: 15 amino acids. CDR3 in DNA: TGTGCCAGCAGCCCCCGGACGGGGAACACCGGGGAGCTGTTTTTT. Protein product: CASSPRTGNTGELFF.

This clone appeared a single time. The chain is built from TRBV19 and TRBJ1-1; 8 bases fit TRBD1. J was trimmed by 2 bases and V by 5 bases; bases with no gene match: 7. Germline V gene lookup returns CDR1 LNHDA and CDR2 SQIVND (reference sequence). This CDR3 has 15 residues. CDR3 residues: CASSARTGFNTEAFF. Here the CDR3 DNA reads TGTGCCAGTAGTGCAAGGACAGGGTTTAACACTGAAGCTTTCTTT.

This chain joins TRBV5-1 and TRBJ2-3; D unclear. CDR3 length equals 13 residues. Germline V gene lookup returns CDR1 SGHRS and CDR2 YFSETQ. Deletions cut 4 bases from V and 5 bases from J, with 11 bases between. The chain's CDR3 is CASSLPPRDTQYF. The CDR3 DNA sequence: TGCGCCAGCAGCCTCCCGCCCCGAGATACGCAGTATTTT.

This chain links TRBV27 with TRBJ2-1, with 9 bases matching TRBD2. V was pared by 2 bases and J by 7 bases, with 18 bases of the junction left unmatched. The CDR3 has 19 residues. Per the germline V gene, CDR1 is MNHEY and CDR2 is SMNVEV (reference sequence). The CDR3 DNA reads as TGTGCCAGCAGTTTAGTCCCCGTGGTCAGGGGACTAGCAAGTAATGAGCAGTTCTTC. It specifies CASSLVPVVRGLASNEQFF.

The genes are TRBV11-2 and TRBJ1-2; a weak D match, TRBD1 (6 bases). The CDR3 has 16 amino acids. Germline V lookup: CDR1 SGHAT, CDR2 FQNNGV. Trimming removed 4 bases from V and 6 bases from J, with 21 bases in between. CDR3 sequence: CASSSFNSRGVNGYTF. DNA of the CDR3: TGTGCCAGCAGCTCGTTTAACTCCAGGGGTGTCAATGGCTACACCTTC.

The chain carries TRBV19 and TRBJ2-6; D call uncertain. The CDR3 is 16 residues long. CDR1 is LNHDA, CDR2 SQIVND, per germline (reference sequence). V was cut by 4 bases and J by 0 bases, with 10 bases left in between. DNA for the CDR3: TGTGCCAGTAGTAGTAGAAAAAGCTCTGGGGCCAACGTCCTGACTTTC. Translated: CASSSRKSSGANVLTF.

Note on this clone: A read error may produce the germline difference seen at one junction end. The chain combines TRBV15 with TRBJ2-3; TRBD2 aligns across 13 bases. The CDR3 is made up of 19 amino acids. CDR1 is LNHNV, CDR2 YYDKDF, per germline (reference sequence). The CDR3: CATSRERGRLAGGGDTQYF. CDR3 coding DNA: TGTGCCACCAGCCGAGAGAGGGGAAGACTAGCGGGAGGAGGAGATACGCAGTATTTT.

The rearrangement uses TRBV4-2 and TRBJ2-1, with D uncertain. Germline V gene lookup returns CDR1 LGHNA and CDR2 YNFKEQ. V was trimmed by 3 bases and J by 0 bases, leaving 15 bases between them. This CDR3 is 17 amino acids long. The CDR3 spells CASSQRILPSSYNEQFF. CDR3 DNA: TGTGCCAGCAGCCAGAGAATACTCCCGAGCTCCTACAATGAGCAGTTCTTC.

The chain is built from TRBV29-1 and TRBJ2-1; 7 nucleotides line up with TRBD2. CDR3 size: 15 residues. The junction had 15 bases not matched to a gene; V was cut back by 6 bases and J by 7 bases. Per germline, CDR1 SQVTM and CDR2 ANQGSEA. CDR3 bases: TGCAGCGTGGGGTCGGGCGGGAGTTTGGGGAATGAGCAGTTCTTC. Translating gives CSVGSGGSLGNEQFF.

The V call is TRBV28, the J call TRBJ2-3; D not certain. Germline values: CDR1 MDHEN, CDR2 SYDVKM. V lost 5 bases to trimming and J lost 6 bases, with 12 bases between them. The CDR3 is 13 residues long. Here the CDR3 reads CASSLPHLDTQYF. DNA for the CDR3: TGTGCCAGCAGTCTCCCGCACCTGGATACGCAGTATTTT.

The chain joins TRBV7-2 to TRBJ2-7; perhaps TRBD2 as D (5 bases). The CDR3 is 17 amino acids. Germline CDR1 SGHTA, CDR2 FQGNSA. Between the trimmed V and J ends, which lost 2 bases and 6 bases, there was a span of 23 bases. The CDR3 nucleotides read TGTGCCAGCAGCTTACTTGACCGGTCAGTATCCGGAGGCGAGCAGTACTTC. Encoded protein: CASSLLDRSVSGGEQYF.

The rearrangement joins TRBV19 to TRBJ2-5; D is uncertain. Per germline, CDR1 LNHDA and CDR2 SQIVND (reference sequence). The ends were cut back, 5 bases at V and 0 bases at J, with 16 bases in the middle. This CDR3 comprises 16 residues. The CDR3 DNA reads TGTGCCAGTAGTCCTAACATTCGACAATACCAAGAGACCCAGTACTTC. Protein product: CASSPNIRQYQETQYF.

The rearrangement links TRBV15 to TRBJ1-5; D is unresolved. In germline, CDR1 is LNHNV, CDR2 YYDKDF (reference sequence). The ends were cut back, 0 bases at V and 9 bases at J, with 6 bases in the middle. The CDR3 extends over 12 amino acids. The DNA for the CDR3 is TGTGCCACCAGCAGAGATAGTCTGCCCCAGCATTTT. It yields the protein CATSRDSLPQHF.

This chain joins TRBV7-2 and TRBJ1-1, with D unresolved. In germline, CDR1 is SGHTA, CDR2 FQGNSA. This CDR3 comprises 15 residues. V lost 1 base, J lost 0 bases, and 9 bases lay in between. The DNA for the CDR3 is TGTGCCAGCAGCTTAGTGGCAGCCATGAACACTGAAGCTTTCTTT. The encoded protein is CASSLVAAMNTEAFF.